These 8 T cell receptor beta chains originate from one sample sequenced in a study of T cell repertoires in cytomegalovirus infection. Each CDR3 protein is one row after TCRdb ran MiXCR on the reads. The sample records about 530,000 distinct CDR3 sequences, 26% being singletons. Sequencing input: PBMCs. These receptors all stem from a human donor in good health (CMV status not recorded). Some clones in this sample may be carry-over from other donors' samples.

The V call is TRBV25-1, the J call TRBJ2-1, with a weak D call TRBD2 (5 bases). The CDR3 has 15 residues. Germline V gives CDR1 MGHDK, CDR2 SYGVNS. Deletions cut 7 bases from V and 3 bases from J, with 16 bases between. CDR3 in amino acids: CASTPGEGFYNEQFF. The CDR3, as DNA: TGTGCCAGCACCCCCGGCGAGGGTTTCTACAATGAGCAGTTCTTC.

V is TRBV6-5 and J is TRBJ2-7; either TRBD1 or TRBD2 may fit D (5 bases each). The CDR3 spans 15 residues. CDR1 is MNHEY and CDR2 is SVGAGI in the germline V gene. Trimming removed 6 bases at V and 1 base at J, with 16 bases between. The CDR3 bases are TGTGCCAGCAGCCCTCCGGGACGGCTTTCCTACGAGCAGTACTTC. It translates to CASSPPGRLSYEQYF.

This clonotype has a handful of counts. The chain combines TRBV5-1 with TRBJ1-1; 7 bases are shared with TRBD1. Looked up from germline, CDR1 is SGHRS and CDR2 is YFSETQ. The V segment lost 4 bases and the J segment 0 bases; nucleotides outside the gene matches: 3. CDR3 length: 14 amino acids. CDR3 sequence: CASSGGQMNTEAFF. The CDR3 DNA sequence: TGCGCCAGCAGCGGGGGACAGATGAACACTGAAGCTTTCTTT.

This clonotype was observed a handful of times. This CDR3 is CATSDSGRAYNEQFF. The DNA for the CDR3 is TGTGCCACCAGTGATTCCGGGAGGGCCTACAATGAGCAGTTCTTC. The V and J genes are TRBV24-1 and TRBJ2-1; 8 bases align to TRBD2. The trim removed 2 bases at V and 2 bases at J, leaving 1 base unmatched. CDR1 KGHDR and CDR2 SFDVKD come from the germline V gene. The CDR3 sequence is 15 residues long.

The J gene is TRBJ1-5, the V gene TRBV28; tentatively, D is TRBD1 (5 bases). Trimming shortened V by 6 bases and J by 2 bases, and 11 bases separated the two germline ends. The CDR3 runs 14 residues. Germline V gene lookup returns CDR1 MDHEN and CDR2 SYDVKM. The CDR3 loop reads CASRQGLGNQPQHF. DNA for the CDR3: TGTGCCAGCAGGCAGGGTCTGGGCAATCAGCCCCAGCATTTT. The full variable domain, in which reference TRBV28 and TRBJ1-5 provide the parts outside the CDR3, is DVKVTQSSRYLVKRTGEKVFLECVQDMDHENMFWYRQDPGLGLRLIYFSYDVKMKEKGDIPEGYSVSREKKERFSLILESASTNQTSMYLCASRQGLGNQPQHFGDGTRLSIL.

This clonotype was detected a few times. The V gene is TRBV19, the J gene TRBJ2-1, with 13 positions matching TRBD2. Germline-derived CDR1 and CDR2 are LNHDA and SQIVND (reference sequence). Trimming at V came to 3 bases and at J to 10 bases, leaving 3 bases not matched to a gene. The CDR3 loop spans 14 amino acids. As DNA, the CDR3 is TGTGCCAGTAGTATGGCGGGACTAGCGGGGGAGCAGTTCTTC. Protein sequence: CASSMAGLAGEQFF.

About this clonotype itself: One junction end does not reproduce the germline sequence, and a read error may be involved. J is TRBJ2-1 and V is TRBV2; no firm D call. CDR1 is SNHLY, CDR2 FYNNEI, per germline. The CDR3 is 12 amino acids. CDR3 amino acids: CASSVTANELFF. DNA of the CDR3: TGTGCCAGCAGTGTCACCGCTAATGAGCTGTTCTTC.

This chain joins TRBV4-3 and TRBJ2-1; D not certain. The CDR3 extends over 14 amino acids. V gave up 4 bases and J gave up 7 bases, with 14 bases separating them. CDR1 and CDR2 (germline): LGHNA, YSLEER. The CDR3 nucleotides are TGCGCCAGCAGCCTGGGCGGTGTGAGGAATGAGCAGTTCTTC. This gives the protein CASSLGGVRNEQFF.